These T cell receptor beta chains were read from a single sample in a study of T cell responses to AZD1222 COVID-19 vaccine. Using immunoSEQ multiplex PCR, the repertoire was profiled, and TCRdb retains in-frame clones only, with some absent. The sample includes 100,000 to 150,000 clones, about 90% of them seen just once. Sample: peripheral blood, taken on day 0 of AZD1222 vaccination. The source is an adult in good health. The CDR3 runs from the conserved cysteine through the conserved F or W. A D gene is named only where the DNA matches it firmly. Where a row states a size, it is once, few, many or the class of an expanded clone; other rows omit it.

J | size | V | D | CDR3 | DNA
TRBJ1-2 | - | TRBV30 | - | CAFQGKDGYTF | TGTGCCTTTCAGGGGAAGGATGGCTACACCTTC
TRBJ1-1 | - | TRBV10-3 | - | CAISEIGGTEAFF | TGTGCCATCAGTGAGATTGGTGGAACTGAAGCTTTCTTT
TRBJ2-7 | - | TRBV10-3 | - | CAISESTAREQYF | TGTGCCATCAGTGAGTCCACAGCGCGCGAGCAGTACTTC
TRBJ2-2 | - | TRBV29-1 | - | CSVGVGNTGELFF | TGCAGCGTTGGAGTGGGGAACACCGGGGAGCTGTTTTTT
TRBJ2-3 | - | TRBV13 | - | CASSLGVAAGDLRGTQYF | TGTGCCAGCAGCTTAGGGGTAGCGGCAGGGGACCTCAGGGGGACGCAGTATTTT
TRBJ1-1 | - | TRBV5-1 | TRBD1 | CASSLQGGSEAFF | TGCGCCAGCAGCTTACAGGGGGGATCTGAAGCTTTCTTT
TRBJ2-1 | - | TRBV5-4 | - | CASSRSTANEQFF | TGTGCCAGCAGCCGTTCGACTGCCAATGAGCAGTTCTTC
TRBJ2-6 | - | TRBV9 | TRBD1 | CASSVEGDRRYSGANVLTF | TGTGCCAGCAGCGTAGAGGGGGACAGACGGTACTCTGGGGCCAACGTCCTGACTTTC
TRBJ1-1 | - | TRBV2 | - | CASSFFTEAFF | TGTGCCAGCAGTTTCTTCACTGAAGCTTTCTTT
TRBJ2-5 | once | TRBV7-2 | TRBD2 | CASSHPPAGVRETQYF | TGTGCCAGCAGCCACCCCCCGGCGGGAGTGAGGGAGACCCAGTACTTC
TRBJ1-2 | - | TRBV7-2 | TRBD1 | CASLDRKYGYTF | TGTGCCAGCTTGGACAGGAAATATGGCTACACCTTC
TRBJ2-3 | - | TRBV11-2 | - | CASSNPRGTDTQYF | TGTGCCAGCAGCAATCCAAGGGGAACAGATACGCAGTATTTT
TRBJ1-6 | - | TRBV6-4 | - | CASSDSEQQGHF | TGTGCCAGCAGTGACTCGGAACAGCAGGGCCACTTT
TRBJ2-1 | - | TRBV9 | TRBD2 | CASSLSPGGRGNEQFF | TGTGCCAGCAGCTTAAGCCCGGGAGGGCGGGGCAATGAGCAGTTCTTC
TRBJ1-6 | - | TRBV7-9 | - | CASSSDSLYNSPLHF | TGTGCCAGCAGCTCCGACAGCCTCTATAATTCACCCCTCCACTTT
TRBJ1-1 | - | TRBV27 | TRBD1 | CASRRDRGFTEAFF | TGTGCCAGCAGACGGGACAGGGGATTCACTGAAGCTTTCTTT
TRBJ1-2 | - | TRBV7-9 | - | CASSLVDSSNYGYTF | TGTGCCAGCAGCTTAGTGGACAGCTCTAACTATGGCTACACCTTC
TRBJ1-4 | - | TRBV19 | - | CASGVTGGVEKLFF | TGTGCCAGTGGAGTGACGGGGGGGGTTGAAAAACTGTTTTTT
TRBJ1-6 | - | TRBV7-6 | TRBD1 | CASSSRTGLGDSPLHF | TGTGCCAGCAGCTCTCGGACAGGGCTGGGGGATTCACCCCTCCACTTT
TRBJ1-3 | - | TRBV6-1 | - | CASSDLQGRDTIYF | TGTGCCAGCAGTGACCTCCAGGGTAGAGACACCATATATTTT
TRBJ2-1 | - | TRBV5-1 | TRBD2 | CASSPETSGNNEQFF | TGCGCCAGCAGCCCCGAGACTAGCGGAAACAATGAGCAGTTCTTC
TRBJ1-3 | - | TRBV25-1 | - | CASSGQISGNTIYF | TGTGCCAGCAGTGGACAGATCTCTGGAAACACCATATATTTT
TRBJ2-3 | - | TRBV6-2/TRBV6-3 | - | CASSYSILTDTQYF | TGTGCCAGCAGTTACTCGATCCTGACAGATACGCAGTATTTT
TRBJ2-1 | - | TRBV5-6 | TRBD2 | CASSLLGASGYNEQFF | TGTGCCAGCAGCTTGCTCGGGGCTAGCGGCTACAATGAGCAGTTCTTC
TRBJ2-1 | - | TRBV28 | TRBD1 | CACRGPGNEQFF | TGTGCCTGTAGGGGGCCCGGCAATGAGCAGTTCTTC
TRBJ1-3 | once | TRBV11-2 | TRBD1 | CASSLGQGARAGNTIYF | TGTGCCAGCAGCTTAGGGCAGGGGGCCAGAGCCGGAAACACCATATATTTT
TRBJ1-4 | - | TRBV5-4 | - | CASSLDREKLFF | TGTGCCAGCAGCTTGGACAGGGAAAAACTGTTTTTT
TRBJ2-7 | - | TRBV18 | - | CASSGGHEQYF | TGTGCCAGCTCAGGAGGGCACGAGCAGTACTTC
TRBJ1-3 | - | TRBV27 | - | CASRPNGNTIYF | TGTGCCAGCAGGCCCAATGGAAACACCATATATTTT
TRBJ2-3 | - | TRBV13 | TRBD2 | CASSPGLAGADTQYF | TGTGCCAGCAGCCCCGGACTAGCGGGAGCAGATACGCAGTATTTT
TRBJ2-2 | few | TRBV28 | TRBD1 | CASSLEQGAWTGELFF | TGTGCCAGCAGTTTGGAGCAGGGGGCGTGGACCGGGGAGCTGTTTTTT
TRBJ2-7 | - | TRBV27 | TRBD1 | CASSLAGTGTYEQYF | TGTGCCAGCAGTTTAGCCGGGACAGGGACCTACGAGCAGTACTTC
TRBJ1-1 | - | TRBV9 | - | CASSVAGVGTEAFF | TGTGCCAGCAGCGTAGCAGGGGTCGGCACTGAAGCTTTCTTT
TRBJ2-7 | - | TRBV30 | TRBD1 | CAWSRLGQGSEQYF | TGTGCCTGGAGTAGGTTGGGACAGGGAAGCGAGCAGTACTTC